This is a list of T cell receptor beta chains from one sample in a study of human T cells and chemical hapten exposure. TCRdb reprocessed the 5' RACE reads via MiXCR and lists one record per CDR3 protein. Of under 85,000 distinct CDR3 sequences listed, approximately 8% are singletons. These receptors all come from a male donor in good health. CDR3s include the opening cysteine and the closing phenylalanine or tryptophan. A D gene is named only where the DNA matches it firmly. Clone size is stated in some rows and not others, as once, few, many or a class when expanded.

j_gene: TRBJ2-7; v_gene: TRBV6-6; abundance: few; d_gene: TRBD2; CDR3nt: TGTGCCAGCAGTTACCCGATAGCGGGGCGCTCCTACGAGCAGTACTTC; CDR3aa: CASSYPIAGRSYEQYF
j_gene: TRBJ2-5; v_gene: TRBV7-9; abundance: few; d_gene: NA; CDR3nt: TGTGCCAGCAGCTTTGGGGGAGAGCAAGAGACCCAGTACTTC; CDR3aa: CASSFGGEQETQYF
j_gene: TRBJ2-3; v_gene: TRBV20-1; abundance: few; d_gene: NA; CDR3nt: TGCAGGGCGGGATCATTGGATACGCAGTATTTT; CDR3aa: CRAGSLDTQYF
j_gene: TRBJ1-2; v_gene: TRBV7-2; abundance: NA; d_gene: NA; CDR3nt: TGTGCCAGCAGCTTAAATTCAGGGGACTATGGCGACACCTTC; CDR3aa: CASSLNSGDYGDTF
j_gene: TRBJ1-2; v_gene: TRBV27; abundance: NA; d_gene: NA; CDR3nt: TGTGCCAGCAGTTTAAGGGAGAACTATGGCTACACCTTC; CDR3aa: CASSLRENYGYTF
j_gene: TRBJ2-7; v_gene: TRBV5-1; abundance: many; d_gene: TRBD1; CDR3nt: TGCGCCAGCAGCGACCGGGACAGGGGCTTTTACGAGCAGTACTTC; CDR3aa: CASSDRDRGFYEQYF
j_gene: TRBJ2-3; v_gene: TRBV5-4; abundance: NA; d_gene: NA; CDR3nt: TGTGCCAGCAGTTTTCTCACAGATACGCAGTATTTT; CDR3aa: CASSFLTDTQYF
j_gene: TRBJ2-7; v_gene: TRBV7-6; abundance: many; d_gene: NA; CDR3nt: TGTGCCAGCAGCTTAGCGGCGGGGTACGAGCAGTACTTC; CDR3aa: CASSLAAGYEQYF
j_gene: TRBJ2-3; v_gene: TRBV2; abundance: many; d_gene: NA; CDR3nt: TGTGCCAGCAGTGGTGTTAGCGGCCTAGCGACAGATACGCAGTATTTT; CDR3aa: CASSGVSGLATDTQYF
j_gene: TRBJ2-4; v_gene: TRBV2; abundance: many; d_gene: NA; CDR3nt: TGTGCCAGCAGTGAGGCGTTGGGCGCCAAAAACATTCAGTACTTC; CDR3aa: CASSEALGAKNIQYF
j_gene: TRBJ1-6; v_gene: TRBV6-5; abundance: NA; d_gene: TRBD1; CDR3nt: TGTGCCAGCAGTTCCCGGACAGGGTGGGGTAATTCACCCCTCCACTTT; CDR3aa: CASSSRTGWGNSPLHF
j_gene: TRBJ1-2; v_gene: TRBV20-1; abundance: many; d_gene: NA; CDR3nt: TGCAGTCCCCATGGGACAACTCATGGCTACACCTTC; CDR3aa: CSPHGTTHGYTF
j_gene: TRBJ1-1; v_gene: TRBV7-9; abundance: many; d_gene: NA; CDR3nt: TGTGCCAGCAGCTTAGGGGGTTTGACTGAAGCTTTCTTT; CDR3aa: CASSLGGLTEAFF
j_gene: TRBJ1-2; v_gene: TRBV20-1; abundance: many; d_gene: NA; CDR3nt: TGCAGTGCTAGAGACGGGGGCTTTGATGGCTACACCTTC; CDR3aa: CSARDGGFDGYTF
j_gene: TRBJ1-1; v_gene: TRBV7-9; abundance: few; d_gene: NA; CDR3nt: TGTGCCAGCAGGCAGACAGGCCTGGAGACTGAAGCTTTCTTT; CDR3aa: CASRQTGLETEAFF
j_gene: TRBJ1-1; v_gene: TRBV7-2; abundance: few; d_gene: NA; CDR3nt: TGTGCCAGCAGCTTAGAGAGGCGTGGAGCTTTCTTT; CDR3aa: CASSLERRGAFF
j_gene: TRBJ2-7; v_gene: TRBV2; abundance: many; d_gene: NA; CDR3nt: TGTGCCAGCAGTGACAGTGGGACGGCCAACTACGAGCAGTACTTC; CDR3aa: CASSDSGTANYEQYF
j_gene: TRBJ2-1; v_gene: TRBV5-1; abundance: few; d_gene: NA; CDR3nt: TGCGCCAGCAGCCAAAACACAATTACCCTCCCTTACAATGAGCAGTTCTTC; CDR3aa: CASSQNTITLPYNEQFF
j_gene: TRBJ1-1; v_gene: TRBV7-2; abundance: NA; d_gene: NA; CDR3nt: TGTGCCAGCAGCTTAGATCTCTGGGCCGAAGCTTTCTTT; CDR3aa: CASSLDLWAEAFF
j_gene: TRBJ2-3; v_gene: TRBV10-2; abundance: few; d_gene: TRBD2; CDR3nt: TGCGCCAGCTTCCGTCCTAGCGGGCGGAGCACAGATACGCAGTATTTT; CDR3aa: CASFRPSGRSTDTQYF
j_gene: TRBJ2-4; v_gene: TRBV14; abundance: many; d_gene: NA; CDR3nt: TGTGCCAGCAGCCAAGATATTGGGGGAGCCAAAAACATTCAGTACTTC; CDR3aa: CASSQDIGGAKNIQYF
j_gene: TRBJ2-1; v_gene: TRBV3-1; abundance: few; d_gene: TRBD2; CDR3nt: TGTGCCAGCAGCCCAGGACTGGGGGGGAACAATGAGCAGTTCTTC; CDR3aa: CASSPGLGGNNEQFF
j_gene: TRBJ2-1; v_gene: TRBV6-2/TRBV6-3; abundance: many; d_gene: NA; CDR3nt: TGTGCCAGCAGTCCACCCCCCGAGCAGTTCTTC; CDR3aa: CASSPPPEQFF
j_gene: TRBJ2-5; v_gene: TRBV12-3/TRBV12-4; abundance: NA; d_gene: TRBD1; CDR3nt: TGTGCCAGCAGTGGACAGGGTCGAGAGACCCAGTACTTC; CDR3aa: CASSGQGRETQYF
j_gene: TRBJ1-1; v_gene: TRBV14; abundance: NA; d_gene: NA; CDR3nt: TGTGCCAGCAGCCAAGAAAAAAGAGGGACTGAAGCTTTCTTT; CDR3aa: CASSQEKRGTEAFF
j_gene: TRBJ2-1; v_gene: TRBV30; abundance: many; d_gene: NA; CDR3nt: TGTGCCTGGAGACGAGTGGGGGGCTCCTACAATGAGCAGTTCTTC; CDR3aa: CAWRRVGGSYNEQFF
j_gene: TRBJ2-1; v_gene: TRBV7-9; abundance: few; d_gene: NA; CDR3nt: TGTGCCAGCAGCTACCCAGGGTTCTACAATGAGCAGTTCTTC; CDR3aa: CASSYPGFYNEQFF
j_gene: TRBJ2-2; v_gene: TRBV6-1; abundance: many; d_gene: NA; CDR3nt: TGTGCCAGCAGAGCGACCGATACCGGGGAGCTGTTTTTT; CDR3aa: CASRATDTGELFF
j_gene: TRBJ1-1; v_gene: TRBV29-1; abundance: few; d_gene: NA; CDR3nt: TGCAGCGTAGCGGAGGGGTCTGAAGCTTTCTTT; CDR3aa: CSVAEGSEAFF
j_gene: TRBJ2-7; v_gene: TRBV6-6; abundance: many; d_gene: TRBD1; CDR3nt: TGTGCCAGCAGGACGGGACAGCCTTACGAGCAGTACTTC; CDR3aa: CASRTGQPYEQYF
j_gene: TRBJ2-3; v_gene: TRBV4-3; abundance: many; d_gene: NA; CDR3nt: TGCGCCAGCAGCCATGGCGTCGGAATAGGCACAGATACGCAGTATTTT; CDR3aa: CASSHGVGIGTDTQYF
j_gene: TRBJ2-2; v_gene: TRBV20-1; abundance: many; d_gene: NA; CDR3nt: TGCAGTGCTAGAGGGTATTTGCGGAGCGCGAACACCGGGGAGCTGTTTTTT; CDR3aa: CSARGYLRSANTGELFF
j_gene: TRBJ1-1; v_gene: TRBV29-1; abundance: many; d_gene: TRBD1; CDR3nt: TGCAGCGTTGAAGAACAGGGGTCTGAAGCTTTCTTT; CDR3aa: CSVEEQGSEAFF
j_gene: TRBJ1-2; v_gene: TRBV2; abundance: many; d_gene: NA; CDR3nt: TGTGCCAGCAGTGAAGCCTTAGCCCAGGATAAGCACCTCTTAAGGCATGGCTACACCTTC; CDR3aa: CASSEALAQDKHLLRHGYTF
j_gene: TRBJ2-1; v_gene: TRBV12-5; abundance: many; d_gene: NA; CDR3nt: TGTGCTAGCGCCTCAGGGATAGGGGAGCAGTTCTTC; CDR3aa: CASASGIGEQFF
j_gene: TRBJ1-1; v_gene: TRBV5-5; abundance: few; d_gene: TRBD1; CDR3nt: TGTGCCAGCAGCCCAAGGACAGGCAACACTGAAGCTTTCTTT; CDR3aa: CASSPRTGNTEAFF
j_gene: TRBJ2-2; v_gene: TRBV5-4; abundance: few; d_gene: NA; CDR3nt: TGTGCCAGCAGCTTGGCTGGGAACACCGGGGAGCTGTTTTTT; CDR3aa: CASSLAGNTGELFF
j_gene: TRBJ2-7; v_gene: TRBV11-2; abundance: many; d_gene: TRBD1; CDR3nt: TGTGCCAGCAGCTTAGATGGGACAGACGAGCAGTACTTC; CDR3aa: CASSLDGTDEQYF
j_gene: TRBJ2-1; v_gene: TRBV6-5; abundance: many; d_gene: NA; CDR3nt: TGTGCCAGCAGTTACGGGGTAGGGGGCTCCTACAATGAGCAGTTCTTC; CDR3aa: CASSYGVGGSYNEQFF
j_gene: TRBJ1-3; v_gene: TRBV12-3/TRBV12-4; abundance: few; d_gene: NA; CDR3nt: TGTGCCAGCAAGGCCTCTGGAAACACCATATATTTT; CDR3aa: CASKASGNTIYF
j_gene: TRBJ2-7; v_gene: TRBV3-1; abundance: NA; d_gene: NA; CDR3nt: TGTGCCAGCAGTCGGAACATAGGGGACTACGAGCAGTACTTC; CDR3aa: CASSRNIGDYEQYF
j_gene: TRBJ2-1; v_gene: TRBV5-1; abundance: NA; d_gene: TRBD2; CDR3nt: TGCGCCAGCAGCTTTGTTAGCGGGGTGGGTTACAATGAGCAGTTCTTC; CDR3aa: CASSFVSGVGYNEQFF
j_gene: TRBJ2-7; v_gene: TRBV7-6; abundance: few; d_gene: NA; CDR3nt: TGTGCCAGCAGCTCGGGGTCCGGGATCGAGCAGTACTTC; CDR3aa: CASSSGSGIEQYF
j_gene: TRBJ2-5; v_gene: TRBV7-9; abundance: NA; d_gene: NA; CDR3nt: TGTGCCAGCAGCCCAGGGACTCAGTGGACCCAGTACTTC; CDR3aa: CASSPGTQWTQYF
j_gene: TRBJ1-2; v_gene: TRBV6-5; abundance: NA; d_gene: NA; CDR3nt: TGTGCCAGCAGTTACTCGATGCAGGAAGCTAACTATGGCTACACCTTC; CDR3aa: CASSYSMQEANYGYTF
j_gene: TRBJ1-1; v_gene: TRBV14; abundance: few; d_gene: NA; CDR3nt: TGTGCCAGCAGCCAAGGGGTGAACACTGAAGCTTTCTTT; CDR3aa: CASSQGVNTEAFF
j_gene: TRBJ1-4; v_gene: TRBV20-1; abundance: many; d_gene: NA; CDR3nt: TGCAGTGCTCATCCCCAGGCCACTAATGAAAAACTGTTTTTT; CDR3aa: CSAHPQATNEKLFF
j_gene: TRBJ1-5; v_gene: TRBV20-1; abundance: few; d_gene: TRBD1; CDR3nt: TGCAGTGCTACTGTAAGGGGGCGCGGTCAGCCCCAGCATTTT; CDR3aa: CSATVRGRGQPQHF
j_gene: TRBJ2-7; v_gene: TRBV12-3/TRBV12-4; abundance: few; d_gene: NA; CDR3nt: TGTGCCAGCAGCCCCGGATGGGTAGCCTACGAGCAGTACTTC; CDR3aa: CASSPGWVAYEQYF
j_gene: TRBJ2-1; v_gene: TRBV12-3/TRBV12-4; abundance: NA; d_gene: NA; CDR3nt: TGTGCCAGCACCCTTGGGCGGCGGGACAATGAGCAGTTCTTC; CDR3aa: CASTLGRRDNEQFF
j_gene: TRBJ2-1; v_gene: TRBV4-1; abundance: many; d_gene: NA; CDR3nt: TGCGCCAGCAGCCAAGATAGGGAGCAGTTCTTC; CDR3aa: CASSQDREQFF
j_gene: TRBJ2-7; v_gene: TRBV12-3/TRBV12-4; abundance: few; d_gene: NA; CDR3nt: TGTGCCAGCAGTTTGGGGAGTAAGGTCGAGCAGTACTTC; CDR3aa: CASSLGSKVEQYF
j_gene: TRBJ2-7; v_gene: TRBV12-3/TRBV12-4; abundance: many; d_gene: NA; CDR3nt: TGTGCCAGCAGTTTGGACTCGAGCTCCTACGAGCAGTACTTC; CDR3aa: CASSLDSSSYEQYF
j_gene: TRBJ1-1; v_gene: TRBV4-1; abundance: few; d_gene: NA; CDR3nt: TGCGCCAGCAGCCAAGTCGGTCCTCTCAGGGGAGAGGAGAACACTGAAGCTTTCTTT; CDR3aa: CASSQVGPLRGEENTEAFF
j_gene: TRBJ2-7; v_gene: TRBV6-6; abundance: few; d_gene: TRBD1; CDR3nt: TGTGCCAGCAGTTACGCGGGACAGGGTAGGGACGAGCAGTACTTC; CDR3aa: CASSYAGQGRDEQYF